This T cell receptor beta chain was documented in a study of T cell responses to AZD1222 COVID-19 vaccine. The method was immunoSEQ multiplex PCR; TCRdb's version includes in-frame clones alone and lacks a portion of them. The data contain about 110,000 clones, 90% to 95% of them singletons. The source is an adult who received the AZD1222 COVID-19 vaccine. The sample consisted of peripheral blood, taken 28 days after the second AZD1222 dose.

The CDR3 region has the DNA TGTGCCAGCAGTTTTTTAACGTACGAGCAGTACTTC. This codes for CASSFLTYEQYF. The chain links TRBV28 to TRBJ2-7; D unclear. The CDR3 is 12 residues long. V gave up 3 bases and J gave up 4 bases, with 7 bases separating them. The germline V gene encodes CDR1 MDHEN and CDR2 SYDVKM.